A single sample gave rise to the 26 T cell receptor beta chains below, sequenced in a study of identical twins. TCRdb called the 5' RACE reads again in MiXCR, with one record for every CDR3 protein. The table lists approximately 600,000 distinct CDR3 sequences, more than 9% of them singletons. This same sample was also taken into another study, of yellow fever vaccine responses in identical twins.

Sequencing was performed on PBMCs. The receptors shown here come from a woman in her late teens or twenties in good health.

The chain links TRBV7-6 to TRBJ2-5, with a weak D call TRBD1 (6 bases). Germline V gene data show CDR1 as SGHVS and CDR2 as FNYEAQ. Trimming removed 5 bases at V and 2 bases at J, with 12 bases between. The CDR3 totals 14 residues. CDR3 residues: CASSPWTEQETQYF. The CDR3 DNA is TGTGCCAGCAGCCCGTGGACAGAGCAAGAGACCCAGTACTTC.

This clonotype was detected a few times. CDR3 amino acids: CASSLRSETQYF. The CDR3 coding sequence is TGCGCCAGCAGCCTGAGGTCAGAGACCCAGTACTTC. The chain joins TRBV5-1 to TRBJ2-5; no definite D call. Looked up from germline, CDR1 is SGHRS and CDR2 is YFSETQ. This CDR3 spans 12 amino acids. V was cut by 4 bases and J by 4 bases, with 8 bases left in between.

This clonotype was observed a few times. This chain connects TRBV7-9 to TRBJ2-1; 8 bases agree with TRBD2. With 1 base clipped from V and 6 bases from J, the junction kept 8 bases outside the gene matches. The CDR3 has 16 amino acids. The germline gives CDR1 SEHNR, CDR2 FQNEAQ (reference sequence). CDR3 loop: CASSLGGLADSNEQFF. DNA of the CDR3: TGTGCCAGCAGCTTAGGAGGACTAGCCGACTCCAATGAGCAGTTCTTC.

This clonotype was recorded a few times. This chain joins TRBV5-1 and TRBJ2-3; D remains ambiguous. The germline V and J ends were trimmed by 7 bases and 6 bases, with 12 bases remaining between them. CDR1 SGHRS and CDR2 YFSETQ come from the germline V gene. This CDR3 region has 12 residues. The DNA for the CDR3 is TGCGCCAGCTCCGAAGCCTCTGATACGCAGTATTTT. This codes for CASSEASDTQYF.

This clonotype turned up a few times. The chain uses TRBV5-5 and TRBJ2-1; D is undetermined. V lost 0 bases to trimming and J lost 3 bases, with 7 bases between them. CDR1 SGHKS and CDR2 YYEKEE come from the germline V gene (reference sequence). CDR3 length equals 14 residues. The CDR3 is CASSLERLYNEQFF. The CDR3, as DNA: TGTGCCAGCAGCTTGGAACGGCTCTACAATGAGCAGTTCTTC.

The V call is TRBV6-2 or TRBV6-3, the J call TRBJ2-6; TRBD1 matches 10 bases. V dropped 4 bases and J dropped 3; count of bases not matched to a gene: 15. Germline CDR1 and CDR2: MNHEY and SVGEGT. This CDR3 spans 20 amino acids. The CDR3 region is CASSSIQRDRGIFGANVLTF. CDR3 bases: TGTGCCAGCAGTTCCATCCAACGGGACAGGGGAATTTTTGGGGCCAACGTCCTGACTTTC.

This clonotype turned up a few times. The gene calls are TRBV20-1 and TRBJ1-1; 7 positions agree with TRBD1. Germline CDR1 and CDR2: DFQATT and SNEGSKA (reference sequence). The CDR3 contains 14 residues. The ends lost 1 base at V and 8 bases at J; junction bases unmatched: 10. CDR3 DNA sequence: TGCAGTGCTAGAGTTAGACTATCGACAGGGGAAGCTTTCTTT. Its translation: CSARVRLSTGEAFF.

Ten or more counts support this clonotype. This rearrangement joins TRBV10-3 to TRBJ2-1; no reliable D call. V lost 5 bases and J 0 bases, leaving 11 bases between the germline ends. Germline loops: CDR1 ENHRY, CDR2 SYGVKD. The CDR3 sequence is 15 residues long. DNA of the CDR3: TGTGCCATCAGTTCCCTTAGTGGCTCCTACAATGAGCAGTTCTTC. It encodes CAISSLSGSYNEQFF.

CDR3 region: CSALYREGVNEQFF. The DNA for the CDR3 is TGCAGTGCTCTTTATCGGGAGGGGGTCAATGAGCAGTTCTTC. V usage is TRBV20-1 and J usage is TRBJ2-1, with 8 bases fitting TRBD2. The CDR3 contains 14 residues. V lost 5 bases, J lost 6 bases, and 9 bases stayed unmatched. Germline CDR1 reads DFQATT; CDR2 reads SNEGSKA (reference sequence).

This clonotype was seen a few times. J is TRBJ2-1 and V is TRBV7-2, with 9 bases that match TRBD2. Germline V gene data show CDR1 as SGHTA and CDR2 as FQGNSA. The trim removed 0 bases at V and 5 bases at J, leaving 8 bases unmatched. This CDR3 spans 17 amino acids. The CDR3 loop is CASSLAVGTSFHNEQFF. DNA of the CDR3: TGTGCCAGCAGCTTAGCTGTGGGGACTAGCTTTCACAATGAGCAGTTCTTC.

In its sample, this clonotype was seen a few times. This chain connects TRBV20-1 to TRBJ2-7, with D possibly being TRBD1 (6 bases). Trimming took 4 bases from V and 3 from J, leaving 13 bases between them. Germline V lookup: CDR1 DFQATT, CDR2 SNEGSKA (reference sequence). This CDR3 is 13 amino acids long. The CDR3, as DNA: TGCAGTGCTAAGGGACAAGGAGGCTACGAGCAGTACTTC. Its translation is CSAKGQGGYEQYF.

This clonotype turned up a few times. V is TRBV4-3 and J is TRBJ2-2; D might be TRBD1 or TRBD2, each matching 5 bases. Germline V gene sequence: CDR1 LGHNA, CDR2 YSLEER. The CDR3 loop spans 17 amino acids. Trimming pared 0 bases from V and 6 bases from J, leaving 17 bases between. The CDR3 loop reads CASSQDRGRGLAGELFF. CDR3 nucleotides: TGCGCCAGCAGCCAAGATAGGGGACGGGGTTTGGCCGGGGAGCTGTTTTTT.

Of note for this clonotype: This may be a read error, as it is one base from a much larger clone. DNA of the CDR3: TGTGCCAGCAGCTTAGAACAGGGAGGCAAAAACATTCAGTACTTC. Protein sequence: CASSLEQGGKNIQYF. The chain employs TRBV13 and TRBJ2-4; D is tentatively TRBD1 or TRBD2 (6 bases each). Germline CDR1 and CDR2: PRHDT and FYEKMQ (reference sequence). This CDR3 has 15 amino acids. Trimming shortened V by 1 base and J by 3 bases, and 10 bases separated the two germline ends.

Here the CDR3 reads CASSASPSGYEQYF. DNA for the CDR3: TGTGCCAGCAGCGCATCCCCATCCGGCTACGAGCAGTACTTC. The chain recombines TRBV9 with TRBJ2-7; D remains unclear. The germline V gene encodes CDR1 SGDLS and CDR2 YYNGEE. V was shortened by 3 bases and J by 3 bases, with 13 bases between the two germline ends. The CDR3 consists of 14 residues.

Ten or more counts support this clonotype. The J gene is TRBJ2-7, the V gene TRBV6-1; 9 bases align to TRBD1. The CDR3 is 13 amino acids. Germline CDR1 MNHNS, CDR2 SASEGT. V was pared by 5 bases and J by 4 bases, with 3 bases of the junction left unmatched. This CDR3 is CASSRDRVYEQYF. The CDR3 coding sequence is TGTGCCAGCAGTCGGGACAGGGTGTACGAGCAGTACTTC.

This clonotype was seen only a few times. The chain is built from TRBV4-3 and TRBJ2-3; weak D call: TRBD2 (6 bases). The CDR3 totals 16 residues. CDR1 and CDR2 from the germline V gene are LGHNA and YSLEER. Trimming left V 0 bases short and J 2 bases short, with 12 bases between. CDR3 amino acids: CASSQDPGLDTDTQYF. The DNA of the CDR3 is TGCGCCAGCAGCCAAGATCCGGGACTCGACACAGATACGCAGTATTTT.

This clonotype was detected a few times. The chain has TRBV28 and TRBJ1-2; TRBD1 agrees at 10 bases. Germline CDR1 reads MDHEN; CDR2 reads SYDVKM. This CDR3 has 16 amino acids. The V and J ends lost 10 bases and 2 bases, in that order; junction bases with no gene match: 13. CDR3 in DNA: TGTGCCACCCCACCGGACAGGGGGAAGGAGAACTATGGCTACACCTTC. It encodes CATPPDRGKENYGYTF.

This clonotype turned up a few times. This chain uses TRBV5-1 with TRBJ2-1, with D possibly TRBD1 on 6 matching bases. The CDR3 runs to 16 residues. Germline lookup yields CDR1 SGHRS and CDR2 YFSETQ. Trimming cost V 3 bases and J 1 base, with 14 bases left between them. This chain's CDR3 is CASSSGDKGSYNEQFF. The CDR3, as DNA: TGCGCCAGCAGCTCCGGGGACAAGGGATCCTACAATGAGCAGTTCTTC. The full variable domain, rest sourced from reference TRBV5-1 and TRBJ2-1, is KAGVTQTPRYLIKTRGQQVTLSCSPISGHRSVSWYQQTPGQGLQFLFEYFSETQRNKGNFPGRFSGRQFSNSRSEMNVSTLELGDSALYLCASSSGDKGSYNEQFFGPGTRLTVL.

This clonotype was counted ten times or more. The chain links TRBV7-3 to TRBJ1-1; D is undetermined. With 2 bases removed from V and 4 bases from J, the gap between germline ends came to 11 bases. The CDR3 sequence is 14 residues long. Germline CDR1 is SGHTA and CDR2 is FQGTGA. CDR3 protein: CASSLGLGGTEAFF. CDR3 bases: TGTGCCAGCAGCTTAGGGCTGGGAGGCACTGAAGCTTTCTTT.

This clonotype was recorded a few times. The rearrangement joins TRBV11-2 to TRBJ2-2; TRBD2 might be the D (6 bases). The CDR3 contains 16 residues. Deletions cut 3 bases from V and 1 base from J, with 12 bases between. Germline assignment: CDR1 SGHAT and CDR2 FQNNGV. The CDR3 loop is CASSFGGGKNTGELFF. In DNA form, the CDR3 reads TGTGCCAGCAGCTTTGGGGGAGGAAAGAACACCGGGGAGCTGTTTTTT.

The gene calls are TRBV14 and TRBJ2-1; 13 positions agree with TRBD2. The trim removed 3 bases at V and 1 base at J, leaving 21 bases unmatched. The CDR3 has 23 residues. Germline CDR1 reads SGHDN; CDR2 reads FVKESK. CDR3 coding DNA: TGTGCCAGCAGCCACTTACCTTCCACTATACTAGCGGGGGGGCGTGTGTCCTACAATGAGCAGTTCTTC. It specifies CASSHLPSTILAGGRVSYNEQFF.

The CDR3 DNA is TGTGCCAGCAGCTCTCGACAGGGGGGCGATGAAAAACTGTTTTTT. It encodes CASSSRQGGDEKLFF. This chain connects TRBV9 to TRBJ1-4; 9 bases align to TRBD1. Germline values: CDR1 SGDLS, CDR2 YYNGEE. CDR3 length: 15 residues. The trim removed 4 bases at V and 6 bases at J, leaving 7 bases unmatched.

The CDR3 DNA reads TGTGCCAGCAGCCTCGACAGGGGATCAAGCGAGCAGTACTTC. Encoded protein: CASSLDRGSSEQYF. The chain carries TRBV28 and TRBJ2-7, with 8 bases matching TRBD1. Germline CDR1 is MDHEN and CDR2 is SYDVKM. The CDR3 consists of 14 residues. V lost 6 bases and J lost 6; bases outside the gene matches: 10.

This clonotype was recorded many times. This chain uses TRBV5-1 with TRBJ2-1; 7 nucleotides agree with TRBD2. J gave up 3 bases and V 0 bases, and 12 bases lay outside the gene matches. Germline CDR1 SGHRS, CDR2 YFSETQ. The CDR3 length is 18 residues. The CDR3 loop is CASSLGLRREEYYNEQFF. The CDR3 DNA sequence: TGCGCCAGCAGCTTGGGCCTACGTCGGGAGGAGTACTACAATGAGCAGTTCTTC.

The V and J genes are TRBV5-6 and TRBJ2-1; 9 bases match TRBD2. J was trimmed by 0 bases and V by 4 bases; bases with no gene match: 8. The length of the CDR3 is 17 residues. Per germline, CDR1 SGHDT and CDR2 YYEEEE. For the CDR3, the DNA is TGTGCCAGCAGCCCGCGGGAGGGCCGATTCTCCTACAATGAGCAGTTCTTC. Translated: CASSPREGRFSYNEQFF. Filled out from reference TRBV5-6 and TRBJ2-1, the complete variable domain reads DAGVTQSPTHLIKTRGQQVTLRCSPKSGHDTVSWYQQALGQGPQFIFQYYEEEERQRGNFPDRFSGHQFPNYSSELNVNALLLGDSALYLCASSPREGRFSYNEQFFGPGTRLTVL.

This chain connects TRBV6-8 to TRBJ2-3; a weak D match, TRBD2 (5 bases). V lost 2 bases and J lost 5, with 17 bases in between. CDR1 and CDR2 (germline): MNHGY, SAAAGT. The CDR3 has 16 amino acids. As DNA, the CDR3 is TGTGCCAGCAGTTACACGCAATATCAACGGGGAGATACGCAGTATTTT. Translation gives CASSYTQYQRGDTQYF.